Shown below are 23 T cell receptor beta chains from a single sample sequenced in a study of OX40 agonist ivuxolimab in advanced cancers. Library prep was done by the immunoSEQ multiplex PCR assay. Here the immuneACCESS table is served through TCRdb, limited to in-frame sequences with V and J called. Missing clones are a known gap in these copies; in checked studies unresolved V genes cover under half, and the rest lacks a known reason. In this sample the table shows around 45,000 clones, 80% to 90% of which occur a single time. Around 2.5% of the sample is taken by the ten largest. The sequencing here drew on CD4+ or CD8+ T cells sorted from blood, taken in a trial of the OX40 agonist ivuxolimab. Receptor source: an adult with an advanced solid tumor such as melanoma, head and neck, liver or kidney cancer.

The chain employs TRBV18 and TRBJ1-5; D is uncertain. This CDR3 is built from 14 residues. Trimming stripped 6 bases from V and 5 bases from J, with 14 bases between. CDR1 and CDR2 (germline): KGHSH, LQKENI. The CDR3 here is CASSTDTVYQPQHF. The CDR3, as DNA: TGTGCCAGCTCCACCGATACAGTTTATCAGCCCCAGCATTTT.

This clone was seen a few times. CDR3 bases: TGTGCCAGCAGCTCCGACGACAGGGCCCACTATGGCTACACCTTC. This translates into CASSSDDRAHYGYTF. This rearrangement joins TRBV7-2 to TRBJ1-2, with TRBD1 matching over 7 bases. The CDR3 totals 15 residues. Germline CDR1 SGHTA, CDR2 FQGNSA. V dropped 4 bases and J dropped 3; count of bases not matched to a gene: 8.

A word on this clone: The sample has other DNA sequences that encode this CDR3 too. The genes are TRBV5-1 and TRBJ2-3; 9 bases are shared with TRBD2. Trimming at V came to 0 bases and at J to 1 base, leaving 0 bases not matched to a gene. The length of the CDR3 is 15 residues. The germline gives CDR1 SGHRS, CDR2 YFSETQ. In DNA, the CDR3 is TGCGCCAGCAGCTTGGGGACTAGCGGCACAGATACGCAGTATTTT. It codes for CASSLGTSGTDTQYF.

The chain is built from TRBV5-6 and TRBJ1-4; D gene unclear. V lost 4 bases and J lost 4, with 14 bases in between. Germline V gives CDR1 SGHDT, CDR2 YYEEEE. The length of the CDR3 is 15 residues. DNA for the CDR3: TGTGCCAGCAGCACCCAGGACCTGATTAATGAAAAACTGTTTTTT. Its protein is CASSTQDLINEKLFF.

The V and J genes are TRBV5-1 and TRBJ2-7; D is undetermined. Germline assignment: CDR1 SGHRS and CDR2 YFSETQ. Trimming shortened V by 0 bases and J by 3 bases, and 10 bases separated the two germline ends. The CDR3 totals 14 residues. CDR3 DNA: TGCGCCAGCAGCTTGGACTTGTCGGTCTACGAGCAGTACTTC. Its translation is CASSLDLSVYEQYF. The full variable domain, its missing parts supplied by reference TRBV5-1 and TRBJ2-7, is KAGVTQTPRYLIKTRGQQVTLSCSPISGHRSVSWYQQTPGQGLQFLFEYFSETQRNKGNFPGRFSGRQFSNSRSEMNVSTLELGDSALYLCASSLDLSVYEQYFGPGTRLTVT.

This clone was seen once. An end of the junction does not agree with germline; a read error may underlie this. This rearrangement joins TRBV11-2 to TRBJ2-5, with 7 bases fitting TRBD1. The CDR3 is made up of 11 amino acids. The V gene's germline CDR1 is SGHAT and CDR2 FQNNGV. The CDR3, as DNA: TGTGCCAGCAGCATCGGACAGGTTTCGGACTTC. Translation gives CASSIGQVSDF.

This clone has a single count. The V call is TRBV19, the J call TRBJ2-7, with no clear D. This CDR3 is built from 15 residues. V lost 2 bases and J 2 bases, leaving 13 bases between the germline ends. Per germline, CDR1 LNHDA and CDR2 SQIVND (reference sequence). The DNA for the CDR3 is TGTGCCAGTAGTATAAGGGTCGGAGAGACCTACGAGCAGTACTTC. Protein: CASSIRVGETYEQYF.

This clone was picked up one time. The genes are TRBV5-8 and TRBJ2-7; maybe TRBD1 (6 bases). The CDR3 contains 15 residues. Germline V gene data show CDR1 as SGHTS and CDR2 as YDEGEE. Trimming took 4 bases from V and 0 from J, leaving 14 bases between them. CDR3 sequence: CASSRHRVNSYEQYF. The DNA of the CDR3 is TGTGCCAGCAGCAGACACAGGGTAAACTCCTACGAGCAGTACTTC.

V gene TRBV10-3 combines with J gene TRBJ2-1, with D unresolved. Deletions cut 7 bases from V and 5 bases from J, with 12 bases between. The CDR3 totals 13 residues. The germline gives CDR1 ENHRY, CDR2 SYGVKD. CDR3 amino acids: CAIMEKSHNEQFF. The DNA of the CDR3 is TGTGCCATCATGGAGAAGAGCCACAATGAGCAGTTCTTC.

V usage is TRBV21-1 and J usage is TRBJ1-1; the table calls TRBD1, which could not be checked here. TRBV21-1 is designated a pseudogene. The CDR3 consists of 16 residues. DNA for the CDR3: TGTGCCAGCAGCAAAGTACAGGGCCAGGAGAACACTGAAGCTTTCTTT. This translates into CASSKVQGQENTEAFF.

The gene calls are TRBV6-5 and TRBJ2-1; perhaps D is TRBD1 or TRBD2 (5 bases each). There are 11 residues in the CDR3. V gave up 5 bases and J gave up 15 bases, with 14 bases separating them. Per germline, CDR1 MNHEY and CDR2 SVGAGI. The CDR3 coding sequence is TGTGCCAGCAGTGGGGGACCCGAGGCGTTCTTC. It yields the protein CASSGGPEAFF.

The chain links TRBV7-9 to TRBJ2-7; unclear D gene. The CDR3 has 12 residues. Trimming left V 2 bases short and J 3 bases short, with 5 bases between. Germline CDR1 SEHNR, CDR2 FQNEAQ (reference sequence). The CDR3 DNA follows: TGTGCCAGCAGCTTAACGAGCTACGAGCAGTACTTC. Translation: CASSLTSYEQYF.

V gene TRBV19 combines with J gene TRBJ1-1, with TRBD1 matching 7 bases. Germline V CDR1 and CDR2: LNHDA, SQIVND (reference sequence). The CDR3 sequence is 18 residues long. V lost 4 bases, J lost 0 bases, and 14 bases stayed unmatched. CDR3 protein: CASSRGVAGQRMNTEAFF. The CDR3 DNA reads TGTGCCAGTAGTAGGGGAGTTGCGGGACAGCGAATGAACACTGAAGCTTTCTTT.

The V and J genes are TRBV9 and TRBJ2-3, with no clear D. The CDR3 spans 14 residues. Trimming removed 0 bases from V and 3 bases from J, with 8 bases in between. Germline V gene lookup returns CDR1 SGDLS and CDR2 YYNGEE. CDR3 DNA sequence: TGTGCCAGCAGCGTAGAAGTGGGAACAGATACGCAGTATTTT. This translates into CASSVEVGTDTQYF.

This chain joins TRBV7-7 and TRBJ2-1; 7 bases are a match to TRBD1. The CDR3 runs to 13 residues. V lost 5 bases, J lost 7 bases, and 5 bases stayed unmatched. Germline V gene data show CDR1 as SSHAT and CDR2 as FNYEAQ (reference sequence). CDR3 in amino acids: CASSLDRENEQFF. In nucleotides, the CDR3 is TGTGCCAGCAGCCTCGACAGGGAGAATGAGCAGTTCTTC.

V is TRBV19 and J is TRBJ2-1; D not resolved. Germline CDR1 LNHDA, CDR2 SQIVND (reference sequence). This CDR3 has 13 amino acids. V dropped 3 bases and J dropped 4 bases, with 7 bases sitting between them. The CDR3 loop reads CASSMVLYNEQFF. Written as DNA, the CDR3 is TGTGCCAGTAGTATGGTGCTATACAATGAGCAGTTCTTC. Full variable domain (rest looked up from reference TRBV19 and TRBJ2-1): DGGITQSPKYLFRKEGQNVTLSCEQNLNHDAMYWYRQDPGQGLRLIYYSQIVNDFQKGDIAEGYSVSREKKESFPLTVTSAQKNPTAFYLCASSMVLYNEQFFGPGTRLTVL.

Only a few counts were recorded for this clone. The rearrangement uses TRBV27 and TRBJ1-6, with no clear D. Germline V CDR1 and CDR2: MNHEY, SMNVEV (reference sequence). V gave up 5 bases and J gave up 0 bases, with 5 bases separating them. CDR3 length: 14 residues. The CDR3 is CASSPISYNSPLHF. In DNA form, the CDR3 reads TGTGCCAGCAGTCCTATCTCCTATAATTCACCCCTCCACTTT.

This chain links TRBV6-6 with TRBJ2-3; D gene unclear. V was trimmed by 2 bases and J by 2 bases, leaving 5 bases between them. The CDR3 sequence is 13 residues long. Germline V gene data show CDR1 as MNHNY and CDR2 as SVGAGI (reference sequence). DNA of the CDR3: TGTGCCAGCAGTTACCCGAACACAGATACGCAGTATTTT. Translated, it gives CASSYPNTDTQYF.

V usage is TRBV6-6 and J usage is TRBJ1-2; D possibly corresponds to TRBD1 (6 bases). The CDR3 is made up of 12 amino acids. V was clipped by 6 bases and J by 7 bases, with 12 bases between them. Germline CDR1 is MNHNY and CDR2 is SVGAGI (reference sequence). The CDR3 DNA is TGTGCCAGCAGCTCTACCAGGGGTGGCTACACCTTC. This translates into CASSSTRGGYTF.

The V call is TRBV7-3, the J call TRBJ1-3; D call uncertain. The germline V and J ends were trimmed by 1 base and 0 bases, with 7 bases remaining between them. Germline-derived CDR1 and CDR2 are SGHTA and FQGTGA. The CDR3 consists of 15 residues. The CDR3 is CASSLIGDSGNTIYF. The CDR3 DNA is TGTGCCAGCAGCTTAATTGGGGACTCTGGAAACACCATATATTTT.

This chain uses TRBV5-1 with TRBJ2-1, with D perhaps given as TRBD1 or TRBD2 (5 bases each). The ends were cut back, 0 bases at V and 0 bases at J, with 13 bases in the middle. Germline V gene sequence: CDR1 SGHRS, CDR2 YFSETQ. The CDR3 runs 17 residues. The chain's CDR3 is CASSLARGAGSYNEQFF. The CDR3 DNA follows: TGCGCCAGCAGCTTGGCAAGGGGAGCTGGCTCCTACAATGAGCAGTTCTTC.

This sequence joins TRBV5-1 and TRBJ2-7, with 7 bases identical to TRBD1. Trimming cost V 0 bases and J 2 bases; bases outside gene matches: 5. CDR3 length equals 15 residues. The germline CDR1 and CDR2 sequences are SGHRS and YFSETQ. CDR3 sequence (DNA): TGCGCCAGCAGCTTGGAGGGGGCAGGGGCCTACGAGCAGTACTTC. Encoded protein: CASSLEGAGAYEQYF.

This rearrangement joins TRBV18 to TRBJ1-6, with 12 positions matching TRBD1. The germline V gene has CDR1 KGHSH and CDR2 LQKENI. CDR3 size: 16 residues. J was trimmed by 5 bases and V by 6 bases; bases with no gene match: 5. The CDR3 reads CASSPGQGADNSPLHF. The CDR3 bases are TGTGCCAGCTCCCCGGGACAGGGGGCGGATAATTCACCCCTCCACTTT.